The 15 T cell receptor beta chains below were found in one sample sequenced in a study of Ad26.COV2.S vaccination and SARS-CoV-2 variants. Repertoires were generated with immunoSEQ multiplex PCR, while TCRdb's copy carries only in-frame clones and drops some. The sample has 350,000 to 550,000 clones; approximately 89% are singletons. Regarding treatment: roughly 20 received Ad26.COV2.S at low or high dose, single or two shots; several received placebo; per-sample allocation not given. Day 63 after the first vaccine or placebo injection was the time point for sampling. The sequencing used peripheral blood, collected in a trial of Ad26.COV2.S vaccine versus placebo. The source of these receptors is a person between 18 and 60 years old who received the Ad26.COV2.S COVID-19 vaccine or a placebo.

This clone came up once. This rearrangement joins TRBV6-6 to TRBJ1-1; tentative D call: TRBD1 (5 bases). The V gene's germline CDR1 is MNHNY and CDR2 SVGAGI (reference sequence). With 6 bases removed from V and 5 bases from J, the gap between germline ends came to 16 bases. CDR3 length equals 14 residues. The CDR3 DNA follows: TGTGCCAGCAGACCCCGCGCTGGGGGAACTGAAGCTTTCTTT. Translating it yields CASRPRAGGTEAFF.

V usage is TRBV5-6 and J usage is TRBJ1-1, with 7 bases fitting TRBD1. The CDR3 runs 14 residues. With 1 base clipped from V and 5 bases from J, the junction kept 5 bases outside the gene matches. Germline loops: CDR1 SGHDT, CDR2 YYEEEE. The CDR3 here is CASSLRGRGTEAFF. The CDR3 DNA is TGTGCCAGCAGCTTGAGGGGGCGTGGGACTGAAGCTTTCTTT. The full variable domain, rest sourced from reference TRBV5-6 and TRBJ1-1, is DAGVTQSPTHLIKTRGQQVTLRCSPKSGHDTVSWYQQALGQGPQFIFQYYEEEERQRGNFPDRFSGHQFPNYSSELNVNALLLGDSALYLCASSLRGRGTEAFFGQGTRLTVV.

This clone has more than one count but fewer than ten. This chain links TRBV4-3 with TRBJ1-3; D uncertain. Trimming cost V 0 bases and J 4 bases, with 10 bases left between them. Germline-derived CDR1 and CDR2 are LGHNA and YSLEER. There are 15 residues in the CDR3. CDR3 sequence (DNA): TGCGCCAGCAGCCAAGAAGGATGGTTAGGAAACACCATATATTTT. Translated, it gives CASSQEGWLGNTIYF.

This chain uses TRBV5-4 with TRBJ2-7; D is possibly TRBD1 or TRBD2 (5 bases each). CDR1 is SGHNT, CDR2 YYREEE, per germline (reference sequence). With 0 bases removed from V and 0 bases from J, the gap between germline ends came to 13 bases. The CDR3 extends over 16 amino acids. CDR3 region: CASSLAAGDSSYEQYF. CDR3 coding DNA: TGTGCCAGCAGCTTGGCCGCGGGCGACAGCTCCTACGAGCAGTACTTC.

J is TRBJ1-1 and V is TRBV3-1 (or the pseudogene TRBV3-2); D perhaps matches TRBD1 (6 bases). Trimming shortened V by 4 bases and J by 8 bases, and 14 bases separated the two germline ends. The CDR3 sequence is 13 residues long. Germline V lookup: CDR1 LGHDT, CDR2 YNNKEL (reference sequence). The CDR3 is CASSLRDIREAFF. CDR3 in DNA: TGTGCCAGCAGCCTACGGGACATTAGAGAAGCTTTCTTT.

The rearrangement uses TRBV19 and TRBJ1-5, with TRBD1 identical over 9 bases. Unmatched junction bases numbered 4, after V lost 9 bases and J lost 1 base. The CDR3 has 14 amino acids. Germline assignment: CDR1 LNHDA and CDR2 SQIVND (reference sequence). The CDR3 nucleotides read TGTGCCAGCTGGGACAGGGAGAGCAATCAGCCCCAGCATTTT. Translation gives CASWDRESNQPQHF.

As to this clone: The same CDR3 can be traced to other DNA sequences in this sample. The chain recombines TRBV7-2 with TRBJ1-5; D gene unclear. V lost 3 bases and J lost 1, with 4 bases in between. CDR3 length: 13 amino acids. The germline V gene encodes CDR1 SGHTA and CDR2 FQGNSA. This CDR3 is CASSFRSNQPQHF. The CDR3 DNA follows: TGTGCCAGCAGCTTTAGGAGCAATCAGCCCCAGCATTTT. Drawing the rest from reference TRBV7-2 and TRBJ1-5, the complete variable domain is GAGVSQSPSNKVTEKGKDVELRCDPISGHTALYWYRQSLGQGLEFLIYFQGNSAPDKSGLPSDRFSAERTGGSVSTLTIQRTQQEDSAVYLCASSFRSNQPQHFGDGTRLSIL.

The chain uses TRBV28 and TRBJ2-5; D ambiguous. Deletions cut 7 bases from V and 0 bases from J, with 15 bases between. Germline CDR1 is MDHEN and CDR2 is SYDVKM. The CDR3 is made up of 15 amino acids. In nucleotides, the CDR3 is TGTGCCAGCACACCACGTGGGCGGTACCAAGAGACCCAGTACTTC. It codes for CASTPRGRYQETQYF.

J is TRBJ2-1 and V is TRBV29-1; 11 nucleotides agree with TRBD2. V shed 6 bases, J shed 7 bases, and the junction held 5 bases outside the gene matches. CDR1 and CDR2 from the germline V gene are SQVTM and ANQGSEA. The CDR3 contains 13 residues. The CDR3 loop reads CSVTSGTWNEQFF. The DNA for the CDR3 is TGCAGCGTGACTAGCGGGACCTGGAATGAGCAGTTCTTC.

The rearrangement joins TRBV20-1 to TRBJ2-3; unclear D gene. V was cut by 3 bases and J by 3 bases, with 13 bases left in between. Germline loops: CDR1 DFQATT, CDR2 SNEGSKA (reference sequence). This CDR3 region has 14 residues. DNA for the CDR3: TGCAGTGCTAGTTATAGCTGGGCGACAGATACGCAGTATTTT. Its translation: CSASYSWATDTQYF.

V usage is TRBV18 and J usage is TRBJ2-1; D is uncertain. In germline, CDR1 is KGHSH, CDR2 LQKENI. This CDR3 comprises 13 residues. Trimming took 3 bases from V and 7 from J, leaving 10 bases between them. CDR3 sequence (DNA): TGTGCCAGCTCACCCCCTTCGAGGAATGAGCAGTTCTTC. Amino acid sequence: CASSPPSRNEQFF.

CDR3 loop: CASSLNSEGLGETQYF. The CDR3 DNA reads TGTGCCAGCAGCTTAAATTCTGAGGGCCTGGGGGAGACCCAGTACTTC. The V gene is TRBV7-3, the J gene TRBJ2-5; possible D gene TRBD2, 5 bases. The V gene lost 1 base and the J gene lost 5 bases, with 17 bases spanning the gap. Germline loops: CDR1 SGHTA, CDR2 FQGTGA. This CDR3 has 16 residues.

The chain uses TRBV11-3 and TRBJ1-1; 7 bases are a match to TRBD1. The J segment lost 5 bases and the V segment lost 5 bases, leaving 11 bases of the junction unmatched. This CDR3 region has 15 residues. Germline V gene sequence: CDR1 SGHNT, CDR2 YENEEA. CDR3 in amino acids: CASSLGGGKRTEAFF. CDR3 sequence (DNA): TGTGCCAGCAGCCTAGGAGGGGGCAAGCGGACTGAAGCTTTCTTT.

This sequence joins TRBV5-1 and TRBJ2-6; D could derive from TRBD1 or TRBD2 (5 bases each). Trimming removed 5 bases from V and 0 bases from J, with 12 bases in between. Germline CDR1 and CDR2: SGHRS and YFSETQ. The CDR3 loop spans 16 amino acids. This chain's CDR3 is CASRPQGPSGANVLTF. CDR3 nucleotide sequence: TGCGCCAGCAGACCCCAGGGACCCTCTGGGGCCAACGTCCTGACTTTC.

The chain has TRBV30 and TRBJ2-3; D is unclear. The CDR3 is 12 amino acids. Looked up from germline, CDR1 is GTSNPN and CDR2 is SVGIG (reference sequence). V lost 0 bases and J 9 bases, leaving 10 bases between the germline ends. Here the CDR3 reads CAWSVPGPTQYF. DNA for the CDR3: TGTGCCTGGAGTGTACCCGGGCCCACGCAGTATTTT.